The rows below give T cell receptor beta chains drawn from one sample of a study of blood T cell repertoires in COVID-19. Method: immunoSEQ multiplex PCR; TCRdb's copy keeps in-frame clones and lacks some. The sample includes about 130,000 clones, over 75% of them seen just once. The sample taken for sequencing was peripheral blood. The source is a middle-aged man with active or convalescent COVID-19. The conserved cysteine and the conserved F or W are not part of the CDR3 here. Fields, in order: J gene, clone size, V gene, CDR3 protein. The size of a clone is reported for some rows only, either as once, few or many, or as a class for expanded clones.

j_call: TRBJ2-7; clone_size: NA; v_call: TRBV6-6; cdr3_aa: ASSYGGNRYEQY
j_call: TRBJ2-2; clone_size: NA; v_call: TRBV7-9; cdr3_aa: ASSLSPPWELF
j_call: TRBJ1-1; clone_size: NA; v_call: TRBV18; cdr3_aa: ASSLSGDTEAF
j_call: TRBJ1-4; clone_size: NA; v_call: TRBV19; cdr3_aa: ASTQGTDLRDEKLF
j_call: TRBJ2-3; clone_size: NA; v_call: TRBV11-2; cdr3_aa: ASSLWTSGGARQDTQY
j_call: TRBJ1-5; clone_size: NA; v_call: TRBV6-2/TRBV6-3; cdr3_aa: ASSWAPRMEPQH
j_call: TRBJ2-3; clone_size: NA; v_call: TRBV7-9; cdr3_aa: ASVAGGTDTQY
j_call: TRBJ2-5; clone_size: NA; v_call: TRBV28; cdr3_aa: ASSFLGTGPQETQY
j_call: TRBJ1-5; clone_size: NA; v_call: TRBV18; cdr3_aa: ASSVQGGDLPQH
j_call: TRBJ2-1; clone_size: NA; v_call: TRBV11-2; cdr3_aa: ASSLVADRSF
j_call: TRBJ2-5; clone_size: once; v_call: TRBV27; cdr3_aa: ASSLVGLAGGRETQY
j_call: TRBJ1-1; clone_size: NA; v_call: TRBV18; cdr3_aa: ASSSDRGNTEAF
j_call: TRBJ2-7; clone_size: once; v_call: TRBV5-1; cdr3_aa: ASRPRDSSYEQY
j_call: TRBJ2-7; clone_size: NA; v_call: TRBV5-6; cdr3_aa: ASSRGQPYEQY
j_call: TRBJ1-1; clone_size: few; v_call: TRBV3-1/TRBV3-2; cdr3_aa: ASSQGRQGGRNTEAF
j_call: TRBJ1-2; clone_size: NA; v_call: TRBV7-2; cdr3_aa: ASSLTGQGLGGYT
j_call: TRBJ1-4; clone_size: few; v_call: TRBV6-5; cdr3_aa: ASRPGTVNEKLF
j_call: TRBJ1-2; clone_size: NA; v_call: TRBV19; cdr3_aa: ASTSVTYYGYT
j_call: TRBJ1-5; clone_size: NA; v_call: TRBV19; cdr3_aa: ASTLDVGFRGNQPQH
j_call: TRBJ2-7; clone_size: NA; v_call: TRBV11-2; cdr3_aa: ASRSGVRYEQY
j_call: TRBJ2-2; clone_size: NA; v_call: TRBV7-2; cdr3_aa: ASQSRGSTTGELF
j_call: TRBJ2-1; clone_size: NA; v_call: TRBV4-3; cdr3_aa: ASRQDGGSSYNEQF
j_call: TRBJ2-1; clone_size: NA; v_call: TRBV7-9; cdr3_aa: ASSTPGEFRGGGEQF
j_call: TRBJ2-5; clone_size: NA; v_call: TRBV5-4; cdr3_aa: ASSLASGETQY
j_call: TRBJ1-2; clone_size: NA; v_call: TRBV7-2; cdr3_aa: ASSRGTNYGYT
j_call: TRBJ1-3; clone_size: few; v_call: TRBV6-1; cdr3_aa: ASSERSSGNTIY
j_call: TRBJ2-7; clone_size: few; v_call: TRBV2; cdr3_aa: ASSEHVSSYEQY
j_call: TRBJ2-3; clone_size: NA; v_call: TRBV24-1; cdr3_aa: ATSGGRGSSTSTDTQY
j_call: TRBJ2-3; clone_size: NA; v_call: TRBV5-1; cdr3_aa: ASSLGGVSTDTQY
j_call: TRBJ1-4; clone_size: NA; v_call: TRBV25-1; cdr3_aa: ASSPLGRDEKLF
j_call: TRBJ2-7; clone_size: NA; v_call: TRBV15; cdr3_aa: ATSRELAGGSRVLYEQY
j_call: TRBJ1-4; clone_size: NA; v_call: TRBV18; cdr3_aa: ASSPVGGTGDGNEKLF
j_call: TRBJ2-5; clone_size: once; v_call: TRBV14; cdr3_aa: ASSPSGGRETQY
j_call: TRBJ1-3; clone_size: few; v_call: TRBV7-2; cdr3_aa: ASSLDRLSGNTIY
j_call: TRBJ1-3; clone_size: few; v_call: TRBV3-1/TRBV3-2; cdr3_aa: ASSQGGSPGNTIY
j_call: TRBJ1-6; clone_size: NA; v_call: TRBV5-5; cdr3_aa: ASSLAGNSPLH
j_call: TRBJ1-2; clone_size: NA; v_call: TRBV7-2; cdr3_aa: ASSLGTTDGYT
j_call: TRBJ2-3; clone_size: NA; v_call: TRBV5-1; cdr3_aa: ASSLGAGTDTQY
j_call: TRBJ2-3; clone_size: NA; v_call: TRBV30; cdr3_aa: AWTRNRGADTQY
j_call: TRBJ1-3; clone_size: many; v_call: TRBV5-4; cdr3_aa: ASSLGQGGFAGNTIY
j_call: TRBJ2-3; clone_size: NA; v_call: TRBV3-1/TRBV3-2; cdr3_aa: ASSRGLAGGSSTDTQY
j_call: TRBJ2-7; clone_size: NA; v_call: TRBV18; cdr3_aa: ASSPPSGSYEQY
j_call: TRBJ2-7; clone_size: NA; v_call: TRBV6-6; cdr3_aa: ASSYSKTSYEQY
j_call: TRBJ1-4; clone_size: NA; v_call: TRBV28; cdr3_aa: ASRTGAISEKLF
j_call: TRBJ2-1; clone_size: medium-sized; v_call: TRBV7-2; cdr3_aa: ASSLLAGQGRNEQF
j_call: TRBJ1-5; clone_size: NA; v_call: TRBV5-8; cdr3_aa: ASSPLRGISNQPQH
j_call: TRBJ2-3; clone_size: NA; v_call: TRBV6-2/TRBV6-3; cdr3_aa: ASSTSGGRTDTQY
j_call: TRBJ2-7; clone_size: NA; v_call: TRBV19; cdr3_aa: ASSTWTDFSYEQY
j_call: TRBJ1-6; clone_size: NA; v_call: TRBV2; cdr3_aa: ASTGQGLFNSPLH
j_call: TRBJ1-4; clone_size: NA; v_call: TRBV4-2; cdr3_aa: ASSQIPGGTNEKLF